The 23 T cell receptor beta chains reported below all come from one sample, sequenced in a study of post-analysis software for immune sequencing data (dated by TCRdb to the mid-2010s). Study-wide findings and limitations: A few TRBV segments, including TRBV5-6, TRBV5-1 and TRBV20-1, were significantly more frequent in patients than controls.

Their antigens are not known. Library construction relied on PCR. The sample was run on an Illumina HiSeq 2500. To reduce PCR and sequencing biases, unique molecular identifiers were built into the TCR beta cDNA libraries. TCRdb redid the processing of the public reads, applying fastp at Q25 and MiXCR, and retained in-frame beta chains. Merged by CDR3 protein, the rows form single entries marked with the most common genes and DNA. This sample is represented by about 680,000 distinct CDR3 sequences; roughly three fifths of them were singletons. The top ten clones comprise 10% to 12% of the sample. The sequencing input was blood. The source of these receptors is a girl aged 2 to 10 with multiple sclerosis.

This sequence joins TRBV7-3 and TRBJ2-1; D is perhaps TRBD2 (5 bases). With 5 bases removed from V and 9 bases from J, the gap between germline ends came to 11 bases. The CDR3 is 12 residues long. Germline CDR1 reads SGHTA; CDR2 reads FQGTGA. The CDR3 DNA reads as TGTGCCAGCAGCATAAAGAGCGGTGAGCAGTTCTTC. Amino acid sequence: CASSIKSGEQFF.

This chain uses TRBV6-5 with TRBJ1-1; D is ambiguous. Trimming removed 4 bases from V and 7 bases from J, with 13 bases in between. The CDR3 sequence is 13 residues long. Germline CDR1 and CDR2: MNHEY and SVGAGI. The CDR3 loop reads CASSSRDDGEAFF. CDR3 in DNA: TGTGCCAGCAGTTCCCGGGATGACGGTGAAGCTTTCTTT.

The V gene is TRBV6-5, the J gene TRBJ2-3; 10 nucleotides agree with TRBD2. Germline values: CDR1 MNHEY, CDR2 SVGAGI. The V and J ends lost 2 bases and 4 bases, in that order; junction bases with no gene match: 6. There are 16 residues in the CDR3. CDR3 in amino acids: CASSYGVGTSADTQYF. The CDR3 region has the DNA TGTGCCAGCAGTTACGGGGTAGGGACTAGCGCAGATACGCAGTATTTT.

DNA of the CDR3: TGTGCCAGCAGCCAAGTTGGGGGGTTCACAGATACGCAGTATTTT. Protein product: CASSQVGGFTDTQYF. The chain employs TRBV14 and TRBJ2-3, with a weak D call TRBD2 (6 bases). The length of the CDR3 is 15 residues. The ends were cut back, 1 base at V and 2 bases at J, with 10 bases in the middle. Germline CDR1 and CDR2: SGHDN and FVKESK. Together with reference TRBV14 and TRBJ2-3, the CDR3 gives the full variable domain: EAGVTQFPSHSVIEKGQTVTLRCDPISGHDNLYWYRRVMGKEIKFLLHFVKESKQDESGMPNNRFLAERTGGTYSTLKVQPAELEDSGVYFCASSQVGGFTDTQYFGPGTRLTVL.

This clonotype was counted once. Here the CDR3 reads CASSLEFRTYEQYF. The DNA for the CDR3 is TGTGCCAGCAGCTTAGAATTTCGTACCTACGAGCAGTACTTC. The V gene is TRBV11-2, the J gene TRBJ2-7; D gene ambiguous. The CDR3 contains 14 residues. V was trimmed by 0 bases and J by 2 bases, leaving 8 bases between them. Looked up from germline, CDR1 is SGHAT and CDR2 is FQNNGV.

CDR3 sequence: CSASETGTSGDTQYF. CDR3 DNA sequence: TGCAGTGCTAGTGAGACCGGGACTAGCGGAGATACGCAGTATTTT. The chain links TRBV20-1 to TRBJ2-3; 11 bases agree with TRBD2. Germline loops: CDR1 DFQATT, CDR2 SNEGSKA (reference sequence). The CDR3 length is 15 residues. V lost 3 bases, J lost 5 bases, and 7 bases stayed unmatched.

This chain links TRBV6-5 with TRBJ2-3, with 7 nucleotides matching TRBD1. Trimming took 1 base from V and 0 from J; bases not matched to a gene: 4. Germline V gene lookup returns CDR1 MNHEY and CDR2 SVGAGI. The CDR3 loop spans 16 amino acids. This CDR3 reads CASSYLGGSSTDTQYF. CDR3 bases: TGTGCCAGCAGTTACTTAGGGGGCTCCAGCACAGATACGCAGTATTTT.

The chain joins TRBV25-1 to TRBJ2-1, with D possibly being TRBD1 or TRBD2 (5 bases each). The CDR3 loop spans 11 amino acids. V lost 4 bases to trimming and J lost 13 bases, with 11 bases between them. Germline values: CDR1 MGHDK, CDR2 SYGVNS. This chain's CDR3 is CASSVLGDQFF. In nucleotides, the CDR3 is TGTGCCAGCAGTGTCTTGGGGGATCAGTTCTTC.

V usage is TRBV20-1 and J usage is TRBJ2-3, with D perhaps being TRBD1 or TRBD2 (6 bases each). Germline V gives CDR1 DFQATT, CDR2 SNEGSKA (reference sequence). The CDR3 has 12 amino acids. V shed 5 bases and J shed 6 bases, with 12 bases lying between them. The DNA for the CDR3 is TGCAGTGCTTCGAGGGGGGCGGATACGCAGTATTTT. Protein: CSASRGADTQYF.

This chain connects TRBV29-1 to TRBJ1-1; D is perhaps TRBD1 (5 bases). The V end was cut by 1 base, the J end by 4 bases, with 10 bases between. This CDR3 has 13 residues. The germline V gene encodes CDR1 SQVTM and CDR2 ANQGSEA. CDR3 nucleotide sequence: TGCAGCGTTGAAGGTCAGGGACCCACTGAAGCTTTCTTT. Its translation is CSVEGQGPTEAFF. Complete variable domain (other parts from reference TRBV29-1 and TRBJ1-1): SAVISQKPSRDICQRGTSLTIQCQVDSQVTMMFWYRQQPGQSLTLIATANQGSEATYESGFVIDKFPISRPNLTFSTLTVSNMSPEDSSIYLCSVEGQGPTEAFFGQGTRLTVV.

The DNA of the CDR3 is TGTGCCAGCAGCCCGCGATCGGGGCAAAGGGTATACTATGGCTACACCTTC. Its protein product is CASSPRSGQRVYYGYTF. The chain employs TRBV7-2 and TRBJ1-2; D is possibly TRBD1 (5 bases). CDR3 length equals 17 residues. V was clipped by 5 bases and J by 3 bases, with 22 bases between them. From germline, CDR1 is SGHTA and CDR2 FQGNSA.

This chain uses TRBV5-1 with TRBJ2-5; D call uncertain. The DNA matches TRBJ2-7 better at its end, which makes the J call doubtful. The length of the CDR3 is 13 residues. CDR1 and CDR2 (germline): SGHRS, YFSETQ. For the CDR3, the DNA is TGCGCCAGCAGCTTGGGTCTTCAGAACGAGCAGTACTTC. Amino acids: CASSLGLQNEQYF.

The chain combines TRBV4-3 with TRBJ2-5, with 10 nucleotides matching TRBD2. The CDR3 is 17 residues long. V was clipped by 1 base and J by 1 base; unmatched bases: 6. Germline CDR1 LGHNA, CDR2 YSLEER. As DNA, the CDR3 is TGCGCCAGCAGCCAAGTCAGCACTAGCGGGATCCAAGAGACCCAGTACTTC. Its protein is CASSQVSTSGIQETQYF.

The chain links TRBV20-1 to TRBJ1-2; TRBD1 aligns across 10 bases. The CDR3 is 15 amino acids. The V segment lost 6 bases and the J segment 6 bases; nucleotides outside the gene matches: 13. Germline-derived CDR1 and CDR2 are DFQATT and SNEGSKA (reference sequence). The CDR3 loop reads CSAPSDMTGGDGYTF. CDR3 DNA sequence: TGCAGTGCGCCTTCGGACATGACAGGGGGCGATGGCTACACCTTC.

The count of this clonotype is one. This chain uses TRBV20-1 with TRBJ2-7; D gene ambiguous. Per germline, CDR1 DFQATT and CDR2 SNEGSKA (reference sequence). This CDR3 contains 13 residues. V gave up 0 bases and J gave up 2 bases, with 8 bases separating them. The CDR3 loop is CSARDPFAYEQYF. The DNA of the CDR3 is TGCAGTGCTAGAGACCCTTTTGCCTACGAGCAGTACTTC.

This chain connects TRBV24-1 to TRBJ2-1; 12 bases fit TRBD2. The CDR3 consists of 14 residues. Germline-derived CDR1 and CDR2 are KGHDR and SFDVKD. V gave up 6 bases and J gave up 9 bases; unmatched junction bases: 5. The CDR3 spells CATSSSGGASEQFF. CDR3 nucleotides: TGTGCCACCAGTTCTAGCGGGGGGGCCAGTGAGCAGTTCTTC.

J is TRBJ1-1 and V is TRBV5-6, with 12 positions matching TRBD1. Germline trimming cut 2 bases from V and 3 bases from J; bases unmatched to any gene: 5. The CDR3 is 16 amino acids. The germline V gene has CDR1 SGHDT and CDR2 YYEEEE. This CDR3 is CASSLGTGGDDTEAFF. The CDR3 DNA sequence: TGTGCCAGCAGCTTAGGGACAGGGGGCGATGACACTGAAGCTTTCTTT.

This clonotype occurred a few times. This CDR3 is CASTLAGALNEQFF. CDR3 bases: TGTGCCAGCACTCTAGCGGGAGCGCTAAATGAGCAGTTCTTC. This sequence joins TRBV2 and TRBJ2-1; 10 bases match TRBD2. The CDR3 is 14 residues long. Germline CDR1 is SNHLY and CDR2 is FYNNEI. V dropped 7 bases and J dropped 7; count of bases not matched to a gene: 7.

Concerning this clonotype: The junction and the germline gene differ at one end; a read error may be behind it. In DNA, the CDR3 is TGTACCACCAGCAGGGATCTGGATCGTGAGCAGTACTTC. This sequence encodes CTTSRDLDREQYF. The chain combines TRBV15 with TRBJ2-5; D possibly corresponds to TRBD1 (5 bases). The CDR3 contains 13 residues. CDR1 LNHNV and CDR2 YYDKDF come from the germline V gene (reference sequence).

This clonotype was seen more than once but under ten times. CDR3 nucleotide sequence: TGTGCCATCAGTGAGCACGGGCGGCCTCGGGCTTTCTTT. It yields the protein CAISEHGRPRAFF. J is TRBJ1-1 and V is TRBV10-3, with D unclear. This CDR3 has 13 amino acids. V was pared by 2 bases and J by 11 bases, with 15 bases between. Germline V gene lookup returns CDR1 ENHRY and CDR2 SYGVKD.

This clonotype was counted a few times. The V gene is TRBV12-3 or TRBV12-4, the J gene TRBJ2-1, with 9 bases that match TRBD2. The V and J ends lost 6 bases and 4 bases, in that order; junction bases with no gene match: 4. The CDR3 length is 14 residues. Here the CDR3 DNA reads TGTGCCAGCAGCGGCGGGGGGGTATACAATGAGCAGTTCTTC. Its translation is CASSGGGVYNEQFF.

J is TRBJ2-1 and V is TRBV29-1, with TRBD2 matching 10 bases. The germline gives CDR1 SQVTM, CDR2 ANQGSEA. The ends lost 4 bases at V and 4 bases at J; junction bases unmatched: 4. The CDR3 extends over 14 amino acids. The CDR3 DNA reads TGCAGCGTTGCGAGGACTAGCGGATACAATGAGCAGTTCTTC. The encoded protein is CSVARTSGYNEQFF.

The chain carries TRBV5-1 and TRBJ2-7; 9 nucleotides align to TRBD1. The germline gives CDR1 SGHRS, CDR2 YFSETQ. J gave up 10 bases and V 4 bases, and 12 bases lay outside the gene matches. The CDR3 extends over 14 amino acids. The CDR3 region is CASSAGQGPWDQYF. CDR3 nucleotides: TGCGCCAGCAGCGCGGGACAGGGCCCGTGGGACCAGTACTTC.